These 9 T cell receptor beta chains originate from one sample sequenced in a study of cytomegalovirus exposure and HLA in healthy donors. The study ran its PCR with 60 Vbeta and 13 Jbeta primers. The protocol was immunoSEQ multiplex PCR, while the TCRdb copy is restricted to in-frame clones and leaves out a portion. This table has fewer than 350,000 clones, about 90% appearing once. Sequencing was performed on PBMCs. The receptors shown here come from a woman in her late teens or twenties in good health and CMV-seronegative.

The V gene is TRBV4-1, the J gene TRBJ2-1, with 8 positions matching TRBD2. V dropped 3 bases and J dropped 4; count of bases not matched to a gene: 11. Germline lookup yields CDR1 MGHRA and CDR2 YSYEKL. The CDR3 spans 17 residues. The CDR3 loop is CASSQGGGGGNYNEQFF. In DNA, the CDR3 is TGCGCCAGCAGCCAGGGTGGGGGCGGGGGGAATTACAATGAGCAGTTCTTC.

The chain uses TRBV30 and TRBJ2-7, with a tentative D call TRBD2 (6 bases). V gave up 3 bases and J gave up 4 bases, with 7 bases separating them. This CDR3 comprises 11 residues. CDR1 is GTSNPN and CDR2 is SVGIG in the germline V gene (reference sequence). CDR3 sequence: CAWSGGYEQYF. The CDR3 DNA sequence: TGTGCCTGGAGCGGAGGGTACGAGCAGTACTTC.

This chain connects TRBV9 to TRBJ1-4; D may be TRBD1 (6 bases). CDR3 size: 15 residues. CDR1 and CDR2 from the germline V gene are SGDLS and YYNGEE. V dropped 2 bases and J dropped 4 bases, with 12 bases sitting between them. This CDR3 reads CASSVGQYNNEKLFF. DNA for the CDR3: TGTGCCAGCAGCGTTGGACAGTACAATAATGAAAAACTGTTTTTT. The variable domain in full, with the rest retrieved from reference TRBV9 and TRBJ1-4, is DSGVTQTPKHLITATGQRVTLRCSPRSGDLSVYWYQQSLDQGLQFLIQYYNGEERAKGNILERFSAQQFPDLHSELNLSSLELGDSALYFCASSVGQYNNEKLFFGSGTQLSVL.

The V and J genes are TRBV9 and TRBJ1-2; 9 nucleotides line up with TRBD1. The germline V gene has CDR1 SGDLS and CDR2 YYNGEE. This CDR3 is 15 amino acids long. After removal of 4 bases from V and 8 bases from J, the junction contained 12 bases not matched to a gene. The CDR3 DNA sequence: TGTGCCAGCAGCAGACGGGACAGGGATTTGGAGGGCTACACCTTC. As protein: CASSRRDRDLEGYTF.

The CDR3 here is CASSVEGGSYEQYF. The CDR3 bases are TGTGCCAGCAGCGTAGAGGGGGGGAGCTACGAGCAGTACTTC. The chain joins TRBV9 to TRBJ2-7; tentative D call: TRBD2 (7 bases). V shed 0 bases and J shed 3 bases, with 10 bases lying between them. The CDR3 is 14 residues long. Looked up from germline, CDR1 is SGDLS and CDR2 is YYNGEE.

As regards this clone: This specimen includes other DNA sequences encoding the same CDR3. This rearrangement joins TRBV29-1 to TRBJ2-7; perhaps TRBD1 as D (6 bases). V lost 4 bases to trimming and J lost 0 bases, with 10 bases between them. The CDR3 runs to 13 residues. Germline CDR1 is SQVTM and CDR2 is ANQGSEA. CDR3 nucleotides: TGCAGCGTTGGAGGCAGGGGCTCCTACGAGCAGTACTTC. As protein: CSVGGRGSYEQYF.

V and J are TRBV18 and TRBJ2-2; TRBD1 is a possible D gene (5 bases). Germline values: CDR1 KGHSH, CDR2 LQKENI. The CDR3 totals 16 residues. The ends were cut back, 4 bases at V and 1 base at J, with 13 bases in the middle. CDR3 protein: CASSLQTQGNTGELFF. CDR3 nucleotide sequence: TGTGCCAGCTCACTACAGACGCAGGGGAACACCGGGGAGCTGTTTTTT.

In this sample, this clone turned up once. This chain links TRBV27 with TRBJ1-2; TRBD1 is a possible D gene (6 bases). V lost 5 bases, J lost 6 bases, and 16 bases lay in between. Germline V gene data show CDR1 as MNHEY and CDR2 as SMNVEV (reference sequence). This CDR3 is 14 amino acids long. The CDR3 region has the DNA TGTGCCAGCAGTAGCATCACAGGGATCGATGGCTACACCTTC. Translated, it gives CASSSITGIDGYTF.

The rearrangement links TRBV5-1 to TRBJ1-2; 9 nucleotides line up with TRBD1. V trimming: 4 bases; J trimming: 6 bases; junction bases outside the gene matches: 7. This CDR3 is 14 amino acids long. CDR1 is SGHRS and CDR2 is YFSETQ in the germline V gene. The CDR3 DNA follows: TGCGCCAGCAGCGCACAGGGGGCATCCGATGGCTACACCTTC. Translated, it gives CASSAQGASDGYTF.